These 21 T cell receptor beta chains originate from one sample sequenced in a study of technical replicates of blood from several donors. Method: immunoSEQ multiplex PCR; TCRdb's copy keeps in-frame clones and lacks some. The sample includes roughly 93,000 clones, 95% of them seen just once. Sequenced sample: T cells isolated from PBMCs. These receptors all come from a human donor in good health.

This rearrangement joins TRBV19 to TRBJ2-7, with a tentative D call TRBD1 (6 bases). Germline CDR1 is LNHDA and CDR2 is SQIVND (reference sequence). V was shortened by 6 bases and J by 0 bases, with 6 bases between the two germline ends. The CDR3 consists of 12 residues. The CDR3: CASRGGSYEQYF. The DNA for the CDR3 is TGTGCCAGTAGAGGGGGCTCCTACGAGCAGTACTTC.

The chain links TRBV18 to TRBJ2-3; TRBD2 is a possible D gene (6 bases). The CDR3 totals 15 residues. Germline values: CDR1 KGHSH, CDR2 LQKENI. V lost 1 base and J 3 bases, leaving 11 bases between the germline ends. CDR3 bases: TGTGCCAGCTCACCACAGTCGGGAGATACAGATACGCAGTATTTT. It yields the protein CASSPQSGDTDTQYF.

The V gene is TRBV5-1, the J gene TRBJ2-1; 9 bases fit TRBD2. CDR1 and CDR2 (germline): SGHRS, YFSETQ. The V and J ends lost 4 bases and 5 bases, in that order; junction bases with no gene match: 10. The CDR3 is 16 residues long. Here the CDR3 reads CASSRPGLAPHNEQFF. The CDR3, as DNA: TGCGCCAGCAGCCGCCCGGGACTAGCTCCCCACAATGAGCAGTTCTTC.

This chain uses TRBV5-1 with TRBJ2-1, with 8 bases fitting TRBD2. The J segment lost 5 bases and the V segment lost 4 bases, leaving 11 bases of the junction unmatched. Germline CDR1 and CDR2: SGHRS and YFSETQ. The CDR3 runs 16 residues. CDR3 in amino acids: CASSPMGRGVDNEQFF. Written as DNA, the CDR3 is TGCGCCAGCAGCCCGATGGGGCGGGGGGTAGACAATGAGCAGTTCTTC.

This rearrangement joins TRBV7-2 to TRBJ1-2; D is possibly TRBD1 (5 bases). This CDR3 is built from 13 residues. Per germline, CDR1 SGHTA and CDR2 FQGNSA. V lost 5 bases to trimming and J lost 7 bases, with 14 bases between them. The CDR3 here is CASSRGVLRGYTF. The CDR3 DNA follows: TGTGCCAGCAGCCGGGGGGTTCTCCGTGGCTACACCTTC.

The chain couples TRBV29-1 to TRBJ1-2, with 9 bases aligning to TRBD1. CDR1 is SQVTM and CDR2 is ANQGSEA in the germline V gene. The CDR3 totals 17 residues. V lost 3 bases, J lost 0 bases, and 11 bases stayed unmatched. The CDR3 sequence is CSVERGTGRRANYGYTF. CDR3 nucleotides: TGCAGCGTTGAGAGAGGGACAGGGCGCCGAGCTAACTATGGCTACACCTTC.

The V call is TRBV7-9, the J call TRBJ2-7; 11 bases map to TRBD2. The ends lost 4 bases at V and 5 bases at J; junction bases unmatched: 4. Germline V gene data show CDR1 as SEHNR and CDR2 as FQNEAQ (reference sequence). This CDR3 spans 14 amino acids. The CDR3 DNA reads as TGTGCCAGCAGCTCCGGACTAGCGGGCGACGAGCAGTACTTC. Translating it yields CASSSGLAGDEQYF.

This chain connects TRBV30 to TRBJ1-5; TRBD1 agrees at 10 bases. The junction had 7 bases not matched to a gene; V was cut back by 5 bases and J by 6 bases. Germline CDR1 and CDR2: GTSNPN and SVGIG (reference sequence). The CDR3 length is 14 residues. The CDR3 spells CAWDDRGRGQPQHF. DNA for the CDR3: TGTGCCTGGGATGACAGGGGGCGCGGTCAGCCCCAGCATTTT.

The chain has TRBV30 and TRBJ1-1; a possible D gene is TRBD1 (5 bases). The CDR3 loop spans 14 amino acids. The V gene's germline CDR1 is GTSNPN and CDR2 SVGIG (reference sequence). V was clipped by 4 bases and J by 2 bases, with 14 bases between them. CDR3 nucleotides: TGTGCCTGGACTGTACAAGGGGTAAACACTGAAGCTTTCTTT. Translation: CAWTVQGVNTEAFF. Full variable domain (rest looked up from reference TRBV30 and TRBJ1-1): SQTIHQWPATLVQPVGSPLSLECTVEGTSNPNLYWYRQAAGRGLQLLFYSVGIGQISSEVPQNLSASRPQDRQFILSSKKLLLSDSGFYLCAWTVQGVNTEAFFGQGTRLTVV.

V is TRBV19 and J is TRBJ2-3; D perhaps matches TRBD1 (6 bases). CDR1 and CDR2 from the germline V gene are LNHDA and SQIVND (reference sequence). There are 17 residues in the CDR3. Trimming removed 6 bases from V and 3 bases from J, with 22 bases in between. The DNA for the CDR3 is TGTGCCAGTAGCCCCACAGGGATAAGAGTCAATACAGATACGCAGTATTTT. Protein product: CASSPTGIRVNTDTQYF.

J is TRBJ2-7 and V is TRBV14; D may be TRBD1 (5 bases). The germline V and J ends were trimmed by 3 bases and 6 bases, with 21 bases remaining between them. The CDR3 length is 16 residues. The germline V gene encodes CDR1 SGHDN and CDR2 FVKESK. The CDR3 here is CASSHKGPAEAREQYF. The CDR3 DNA reads as TGTGCCAGCAGCCATAAGGGGCCCGCTGAGGCGCGCGAGCAGTACTTC.

The V and J genes are TRBV2 and TRBJ2-4; perhaps TRBD2 as D (7 bases). The CDR3 has 15 residues. The ends were cut back, 6 bases at V and 6 bases at J, with 18 bases in the middle. Per the germline V gene, CDR1 is SNHLY and CDR2 is FYNNEI. The CDR3 loop is CASRTSGGGGNIQYF. Written as DNA, the CDR3 is TGTGCCAGCAGGACCTCTGGGGGAGGGGGAAACATTCAGTACTTC.

The chain uses TRBV27 and TRBJ2-5; no firm D call. V was trimmed by 6 bases and J by 5 bases, leaving 7 bases between them. The CDR3 totals 11 residues. The V gene's germline CDR1 is MNHEY and CDR2 SMNVEV (reference sequence). This CDR3 reads CASRSGETQYF. The CDR3 region has the DNA TGTGCCAGCAGATCCGGTGAGACCCAGTACTTC.

The V and J genes are TRBV6-5 and TRBJ2-1; D perhaps matches TRBD2 (5 bases). The CDR3 spans 14 residues. Germline loops: CDR1 MNHEY, CDR2 SVGAGI. The germline V and J ends were trimmed by 6 bases and 0 bases, with 9 bases remaining between them. CDR3 nucleotides: TGTGCCAGCAGCCCGGGGTACTCCTACAATGAGCAGTTCTTC. This codes for CASSPGYSYNEQFF.

The count of this clone is one. The chain has TRBV14 and TRBJ2-1; maybe TRBD2 (6 bases). V was pared by 1 base and J by 4 bases, with 11 bases between. This CDR3 has 15 residues. From germline, CDR1 is SGHDN and CDR2 FVKESK. CDR3 bases: TGTGCCAGCAGCCAAGCACCGGGAGAGTACAATGAGCAGTTCTTC. Amino acid sequence: CASSQAPGEYNEQFF.

CDR3 in amino acids: CAISQQGANYNSPLHF. The CDR3 DNA follows: TGTGCCATCAGTCAACAGGGGGCAAACTATAATTCACCCCTCCACTTT. The V and J genes are TRBV10-3 and TRBJ1-6; the match to TRBD1 covers 9 bases. CDR1 and CDR2 from the germline V gene are ENHRY and SYGVKD. V shed 5 bases, J shed 3 bases, and the junction held 5 bases outside the gene matches. CDR3 length equals 16 residues.

The chain links TRBV19 to TRBJ2-7; 7 nucleotides line up with TRBD1. The ends lost 6 bases at V and 2 bases at J; junction bases unmatched: 13. CDR1 is LNHDA and CDR2 is SQIVND in the germline V gene (reference sequence). The CDR3 runs 16 residues. CDR3 sequence: CASSPTGTVSTYEQYF. As DNA, the CDR3 is TGTGCCAGTAGCCCGACAGGGACCGTTTCTACCTACGAGCAGTACTTC.

This chain uses TRBV19 with TRBJ1-6; 8 bases are a match to TRBD1. Germline V gene lookup returns CDR1 LNHDA and CDR2 SQIVND (reference sequence). Trimming cost V 2 bases and J 9 bases; bases outside gene matches: 12. The CDR3 totals 17 residues. The CDR3 loop is CASSIKTLDRVASPLHF. DNA of the CDR3: TGTGCCAGTAGTATAAAGACGTTGGACAGGGTAGCTTCACCCCTCCACTTT.

The chain uses TRBV9 and TRBJ1-3; TRBD1 might be the D (5 bases). CDR1 SGDLS and CDR2 YYNGEE come from the germline V gene. The CDR3 length is 18 residues. The germline V and J ends were trimmed by 0 bases and 0 bases, with 16 bases remaining between them. The DNA for the CDR3 is TGTGCCAGCAGCGTAGCAACAGGTGATACACTCTCTGGAAACACCATATATTTT. Protein product: CASSVATGDTLSGNTIYF.

V gene TRBV5-1 combines with J gene TRBJ2-3; 7 bases match TRBD2. The germline gives CDR1 SGHRS, CDR2 YFSETQ. The junction had 20 bases not matched to a gene; V was cut back by 7 bases and J by 6 bases. The CDR3 runs 17 residues. CDR3 amino acids: CASQLSPPGRAGDTQYF. CDR3 bases: TGCGCCAGCCAACTCTCTCCCCCGGGGAGGGCCGGGGATACGCAGTATTTT.

The chain carries TRBV11-3 and TRBJ1-1, with 8 bases aligning to TRBD1. J was trimmed by 0 bases and V by 5 bases; bases with no gene match: 2. This CDR3 has 14 residues. CDR1 SGHNT and CDR2 YENEEA come from the germline V gene. The CDR3 coding sequence is TGTGCCAGCAGCACGACAGGGGTGAACACTGAAGCTTTCTTT. Its protein product is CASSTTGVNTEAFF.